A single sample gave rise to the 12 T cell receptor beta chains below, sequenced in a study of blood T cell repertoires in COVID-19. Sequencing used immunoSEQ multiplex PCR; TCRdb keeps in-frame clones, though not all of them. The table records roughly 180,000 clones, approximately 80% of them present only once. The sequenced material came from PBMCs or T cells enriched from blood (not recorded which). These receptors originate from a man aged 45-65 years who had recovered from COVID-19.

V is TRBV28 and J is TRBJ2-2, with a weak D call TRBD1 (6 bases). CDR1 and CDR2 (germline): MDHEN, SYDVKM. V was trimmed by 4 bases and J by 5 bases, leaving 14 bases between them. This CDR3 is built from 15 residues. The CDR3 DNA reads TGTGCCAGCAGTTGGGCAGGGGTTCGGACCGGGGAGCTGTTTTTT. The encoded protein is CASSWAGVRTGELFF. The entire variable domain, with the rest obtained from reference TRBV28 and TRBJ2-2, is as follows: DVKVTQSSRYLVKRTGEKVFLECVQDMDHENMFWYRQDPGLGLRLIYFSYDVKMKEKGDIPEGYSVSREKKERFSLILESASTNQTSMYLCASSWAGVRTGELFFGEGSRLTVL.

V usage is TRBV28 and J usage is TRBJ2-5; 9 nucleotides line up with TRBD1. The germline V gene has CDR1 MDHEN and CDR2 SYDVKM. This CDR3 region has 15 residues. V gave up 3 bases and J gave up 3 bases; unmatched junction bases: 5. CDR3 bases: TGTGCCAGCAGTTTCTCCGGGACAGGGAAAGAGACCCAGTACTTC. Protein: CASSFSGTGKETQYF.

The chain recombines TRBV29-1 with TRBJ2-7, with 9 bases lining up with TRBD1. The germline gives CDR1 SQVTM, CDR2 ANQGSEA. The J segment lost 6 bases and the V segment lost 4 bases, leaving 10 bases of the junction unmatched. The CDR3 totals 14 residues. CDR3 nucleotide sequence: TGCAGCGTTGCCCCGACAGGGGGACTGAGCGAGCAGTACTTC. Its translation is CSVAPTGGLSEQYF.

The chain recombines TRBV4-1 with TRBJ2-1; D perhaps matches TRBD2 (6 bases). The CDR3 contains 16 residues. Trimming removed 1 base from V and 8 bases from J, with 18 bases in between. Germline assignment: CDR1 MGHRA and CDR2 YSYEKL. The CDR3 region is CASSQVGSGEGDEQFF. CDR3 nucleotides: TGCGCCAGCAGCCAAGTTGGGTCGGGAGAAGGTGATGAGCAGTTCTTC.

The CDR3 spells CASSIGGAGGKDTQYF. CDR3 nucleotide sequence: TGTGCCAGTAGTATAGGGGGAGCGGGGGGCAAGGATACGCAGTATTTT. V gene TRBV19 combines with J gene TRBJ2-3; TRBD2 matches 9 bases. The CDR3 has 16 residues. The trim removed 1 base at V and 6 bases at J, leaving 8 bases unmatched. The germline V gene encodes CDR1 LNHDA and CDR2 SQIVND (reference sequence).

V usage is TRBV5-1 and J usage is TRBJ2-5; 11 bases fit TRBD2. Germline V gives CDR1 SGHRS, CDR2 YFSETQ. The J segment lost 5 bases and the V segment lost 2 bases, leaving 11 bases of the junction unmatched. The CDR3 is 17 amino acids. This CDR3 reads CASSFGSGGAGAETQYF. CDR3 bases: TGCGCCAGCAGCTTTGGTAGCGGGGGGGCCGGGGCGGAGACCCAGTACTTC.

The gene calls are TRBV2 and TRBJ1-4; 7 bases line up with TRBD1. J gave up 7 bases and V 5 bases, and 7 bases lay outside the gene matches. The CDR3 runs to 14 residues. Germline values: CDR1 SNHLY, CDR2 FYNNEI. CDR3 residues: CASSLTGLGEKLFF. CDR3 in DNA: TGTGCCAGCAGTTTGACAGGGCTTGGTGAAAAACTGTTTTTT.

The V and J genes are TRBV5-1 and TRBJ1-3, with 8 bases that match TRBD1. This CDR3 spans 19 amino acids. CDR1 is SGHRS, CDR2 YFSETQ, per germline. After removal of 2 bases from V and 3 bases from J, the junction contained 16 bases not matched to a gene. The CDR3 bases are TGCGCCAGCAGCTTAGAGGGGACCAGGACAGGGAGCTTTGGAAACACCATATATTTT. Encoded protein: CASSLEGTRTGSFGNTIYF.

In this sample, this clone turned up a few times. V and J are TRBV5-4 and TRBJ2-7; the match to TRBD2 covers 9 bases. There are 14 residues in the CDR3. Germline V gives CDR1 SGHNT, CDR2 YYREEE (reference sequence). V lost 4 bases and J lost 3; bases outside the gene matches: 5. CDR3 bases: TGTGCCAGCAGCACCGCGGGGGGGCACTACGAGCAGTACTTC. Translation gives CASSTAGGHYEQYF. The complete variable domain, with remaining parts taken from reference TRBV5-4 and TRBJ2-7, reads ETGVTQSPTHLIKTRGQQVTLRCSSQSGHNTVSWYQQALGQGPQFIFQYYREEENGRGNFPPRFSGLQFPNYSSELNVNALELDDSALYLCASSTAGGHYEQYFGPGTRLTVT.

The J gene is TRBJ1-2, the V gene TRBV28, with D maybe TRBD1 (6 bases). CDR3 length: 13 amino acids. CDR1 and CDR2 from the germline V gene are MDHEN and SYDVKM. V lost 6 bases, J lost 8 bases, and 16 bases lay in between. CDR3 residues: CASRTQGTRGYTF. DNA of the CDR3: TGTGCCAGCAGGACACAGGGAACGCGCGGCTACACCTTC.

This clone came up once. The chain's CDR3 is CASGLGWDSEAFF. The CDR3 nucleotides read TGTGCTAGTGGTTTGGGATGGGACAGTGAAGCTTTCTTT. The chain has TRBV12-5 and TRBJ1-1; 7 nucleotides line up with TRBD1. V gave up 1 base and J gave up 7 bases; unmatched junction bases: 3. CDR1 LGHNT and CDR2 FRNRAP come from the germline V gene. The CDR3 extends over 13 amino acids. Complete variable domain (other parts from reference TRBV12-5 and TRBJ1-1): DARVTQTPRHKVTEMGQEVTMRCQPILGHNTVFWYRQTMMQGLELLAYFRNRAPLDDSGMPKDRFSAEMPDATLATLKIQPSEPRDSAVYFCASGLGWDSEAFFGQGTRLTVV.

The chain joins TRBV24-1 to TRBJ2-5; TRBD2 agrees at 8 bases. From germline, CDR1 is KGHDR and CDR2 SFDVKD. Trimming removed 4 bases from V and 0 bases from J; junction bases left unmatched: 9. CDR3 length: 17 amino acids. Here the CDR3 DNA reads TGTGCCACCAGTGACCTGACTAGCGTACAATACCAAGAGACCCAGTACTTC. Translating gives CATSDLTSVQYQETQYF.